The T cell receptor beta chain under discussion was sequenced for a study of human T cells and chemical hapten exposure. General study findings and limits: TCRs above 1 in 1000 frequency did not change with DPC sensitization.

Stated time point: pre-sensitization, week 0. Treatment given: therapeutic diphenylcyclopropenone sensitization with weekly scalp DPC. Unfractionated whole blood served as the source for total RNA extraction. Concerning this clonotype: Its antigen is undetermined.

Library preparation tagged each individual cDNA molecule with a unique molecular identifier. In the original processing: With a range of about 23,224 to 700,000, the median per sample was roughly 97,000 TCRs. TCRdb reprocessed the RACE reads via MiXCR and lists one record per CDR3 protein. TCRdb's processing, not the study's, gives the V and J calls here. The sample carries about 110,000 distinct CDR3 sequences, 9% to 15% recorded once. Trimming shortened V by 3 bases and J by 7 bases, and 15 bases separated the two germline ends. There are 14 residues in the CDR3. Germline V gene data show CDR1 as SGHTA and CDR2 as FQGNSA.

The chain links TRBV7-2 to TRBJ1-1, with D tentatively TRBD1 (5 bases). The sample was whole blood, taken in connection with sensitization to the hapten diphenylcyclopropenone (DPC). The receptor comes from a woman between 45 and 65 years old with alopecia areata. Some clones in this sample may be carry-over from other donors' samples. The CDR3 coding sequence is TGTGCCAGCAGCTTTCGCAGGACAAGGGATGAAGCTTTCTTT. Residues: CASSFRRTRDEAFF. The complete variable domain, with remaining parts taken from reference TRBV7-2 and TRBJ1-1, reads GAGVSQSPSNKVTEKGKDVELRCDPISGHTALYWYRQSLGQGLEFLIYFQGNSAPDKSGLPSDRFSAERTGGSVSTLTIQRTQQEDSAVYLCASSFRRTRDEAFFGQGTRLTVV.